Each of the 17 T cell receptor beta chains below was sequenced from the same sample in a study of T cells in Graves' hyperthyroidism and ophthalmopathy. Template material for amplifying TCR beta CDR3 regions consisted of RNA transcripts. During a first-round RT-PCR of the TCR CDR3, the HTBI primer set was used. TCRdb used MiXCR to reprocess the multiplex PCR reads, holding one entry per CDR3 protein. The sample lists under 400,000 distinct CDR3 sequences, 15% to 20% occurring once. Sequencing was done on a sample of blood. These receptor sequences come from a man aged 25 to 45 with Graves' hyperthyroidism.

This rearrangement joins TRBV7-9 to TRBJ2-3; D remains unclear. V was shortened by 1 base and J by 4 bases, with 6 bases between the two germline ends. Per the germline V gene, CDR1 is SEHNR and CDR2 is FQNEAQ (reference sequence). The CDR3 totals 13 residues. The CDR3 loop is CASSLVVSDTQYF. In DNA, the CDR3 is TGTGCCAGCAGCTTAGTCGTTTCAGATACGCAGTATTTT.

This clonotype was found many times. V is TRBV20-1 and J is TRBJ2-5, with 12 nucleotides matching TRBD2. V dropped 2 bases and J dropped 2; count of bases not matched to a gene: 6. The CDR3 extends over 16 amino acids. The germline V gene has CDR1 DFQATT and CDR2 SNEGSKA (reference sequence). The CDR3 spells CSARSGLAGLQETQYF. In nucleotides, the CDR3 is TGCAGTGCTAGATCTGGACTAGCGGGACTTCAAGAGACCCAGTACTTC.

The sample holds many counts of this clonotype. V usage is TRBV7-2 and J usage is TRBJ2-3, with 7 bases matching TRBD2. The CDR3 is made up of 18 amino acids. The V gene's germline CDR1 is SGHTA and CDR2 FQGNSA. The V and J ends lost 3 bases and 4 bases, in that order; junction bases with no gene match: 16. CDR3 nucleotides: TGTGCCAGCAGCTTCTCCGGACTCTGGGAGGGAGGTGCAGATACGCAGTATTTT. This translates into CASSFSGLWEGGADTQYF.

This clonotype was observed at least ten times. This chain links TRBV12-3 or TRBV12-4 with TRBJ1-1; D gene unclear. V gave up 5 bases and J gave up 5 bases, with 12 bases separating them. The length of the CDR3 is 13 residues. This chain's CDR3 is CASSLSAETEAFF. CDR3 nucleotides: TGTGCCAGCAGTCTCTCGGCCGAGACTGAAGCTTTCTTT.

This clonotype was recorded at least ten times. V and J are TRBV11-2 and TRBJ2-3; no definite D call. Germline V gives CDR1 SGHAT, CDR2 FQNNGV. This CDR3 has 14 amino acids. V lost 0 bases to trimming and J lost 2 bases, with 6 bases between them. The CDR3 reads CASSLDRNTDTQYF. As DNA, the CDR3 is TGTGCCAGCAGCTTAGACAGAAACACAGATACGCAGTATTTT.

The chain recombines TRBV20-1 with TRBJ2-2; possibly TRBD2 for D (5 bases). The CDR3 is 15 residues long. CDR1 and CDR2 from the germline V gene are DFQATT and SNEGSKA (reference sequence). V was shortened by 3 bases and J by 0 bases, with 11 bases between the two germline ends. The CDR3 coding sequence is TGCAGTGCTAGTTATGGCGGGTCGAACACCGGGGAGCTGTTTTTT. This encodes CSASYGGSNTGELFF.

There are a few counts of this clonotype. V usage is TRBV9 and J usage is TRBJ2-7; D is ambiguous. Germline V lookup: CDR1 SGDLS, CDR2 YYNGEE. CDR3 length: 16 residues. V lost 1 base and J 0 bases, leaving 14 bases between the germline ends. CDR3 residues: CASSVTVGQDSYEQYF. The CDR3 DNA follows: TGTGCCAGCAGCGTAACGGTGGGTCAGGACTCCTACGAGCAGTACTTC.

This clonotype has ten or more counts. The gene calls are TRBV13 and TRBJ2-3; 7 bases match TRBD1. J gave up 2 bases and V 1 base, and 9 bases lay outside the gene matches. CDR1 is PRHDT, CDR2 FYEKMQ, per germline (reference sequence). The CDR3 covers 17 residues. The CDR3, as DNA: TGTGCCAGCAGCTTAGTCGGCCGGGACAGTGACACAGATACGCAGTATTTT. Its protein product is CASSLVGRDSDTDTQYF.

The J gene is TRBJ1-3, the V gene TRBV4-1, with no clear D. The ends were cut back, 1 base at V and 1 base at J, with 14 bases in the middle. Germline loops: CDR1 MGHRA, CDR2 YSYEKL. The CDR3 consists of 17 residues. This CDR3 reads CASSQATTELSGNTIYF. The CDR3 DNA sequence: TGCGCCAGCAGCCAAGCCACCACGGAGTTGTCTGGAAACACCATATATTTT.

In its sample, this clonotype was seen a few times. V gene TRBV5-6 combines with J gene TRBJ1-2; a possible D gene is TRBD1 (6 bases). In germline, CDR1 is SGHDT, CDR2 YYEEEE. The CDR3 contains 17 residues. The V gene lost 0 bases and the J gene lost 7 bases, with 22 bases spanning the gap. The CDR3 loop is CASSLGLISGVLSGYTF. The CDR3 DNA reads as TGTGCCAGCAGCTTGGGTTTAATTTCAGGGGTACTGAGTGGCTACACCTTC.

This clonotype was detected ten times or more. This rearrangement joins TRBV20-1 to TRBJ2-7; TRBD1 or TRBD2 may be the D gene (5 bases each). The CDR3 covers 12 residues. V shed 3 bases and J shed 6 bases, with 12 bases lying between them. Germline-derived CDR1 and CDR2 are DFQATT and SNEGSKA (reference sequence). In DNA, the CDR3 is TGCAGTGCTAGTGGGGGTAGCGTCGAGCAGTACTTC. Amino acid sequence: CSASGGSVEQYF.

Remarks on this clonotype: The junction departs from the called germline gene at one end, perhaps through a read error. The genes are TRBV7-2 and TRBJ2-3; D not certain. Germline V CDR1 and CDR2: SGHTA, FQGNSA. The CDR3 sequence is 13 residues long. The CDR3 loop is CASSSNLRDAQYF. The CDR3 DNA is TGTGCCAGCAGCTCGAACTTGAGAGATGCGCAGTATTTT. Using reference TRBV7-2 and TRBJ2-3 for the parts outside the CDR3, the full variable domain is GAGVSQSPSNKVTEKGKDVELRCDPISGHTALYWYRQSLGQGLEFLIYFQGNSAPDKSGLPSDRFSAERTGGSVSTLTIQRTQQEDSAVYLCASSSNLRDAQYFGPGTRLTVL.

This clonotype has ten or more counts. The chain carries TRBV29-1 and TRBJ2-7; D gene uncertain. V lost 6 bases and J 4 bases, leaving 7 bases between the germline ends. The germline V gene has CDR1 SQVTM and CDR2 ANQGSEA. The CDR3 is 10 residues long. The CDR3 nucleotides read TGCAGCGTGGGTACATACGAGCAGTACTTC. Translated: CSVGTYEQYF.

This clonotype turned up a few times. The chain links TRBV25-1 to TRBJ1-2; the D is unclear. Germline V gives CDR1 MGHDK, CDR2 SYGVNS. The CDR3 has 16 amino acids. Trimming pared 2 bases from V and 0 bases from J, leaving 13 bases between. The CDR3, as DNA: TGTGCCAGCAGTGAACCAACCCACGGGGCTAACTATGGCTACACCTTC. Translating it yields CASSEPTHGANYGYTF.

The chain joins TRBV5-1 to TRBJ1-2, with no clear D. This CDR3 spans 13 amino acids. Trimming pared 4 bases from V and 8 bases from J, leaving 15 bases between. The germline gives CDR1 SGHRS, CDR2 YFSETQ. This CDR3 reads CASSPDGPSGYTF. The CDR3 DNA is TGCGCCAGCAGCCCTGACGGTCCCTCCGGCTACACCTTC.

The V call is TRBV9, the J call TRBJ2-3, with D perhaps matching TRBD2 (5 bases). Per germline, CDR1 SGDLS and CDR2 YYNGEE. The CDR3 loop spans 15 amino acids. The V end lost 0 bases, the J end lost 5 bases, and 13 bases lay between the germline ends. Written as DNA, the CDR3 is TGTGCCAGCAGCGTAGAGGGAGAAGTCCGAGATACGCAGTATTTT. Its translation is CASSVEGEVRDTQYF.

Notes on this clonotype: Since a much larger clone is just one base distant, this may be a read error. The chain joins TRBV12-5 to TRBJ2-7; D is possibly TRBD2 (5 bases). Germline lookup yields CDR1 LGHNT and CDR2 FRNRAP. V was shortened by 7 bases and J by 6 bases, with 16 bases between the two germline ends. CDR3 length: 13 residues. CDR3 bases: TGTGCTAGTGCCTTACGGGGTATCCCCGAGCAGTACTTC. This translates into CASALRGIPEQYF.